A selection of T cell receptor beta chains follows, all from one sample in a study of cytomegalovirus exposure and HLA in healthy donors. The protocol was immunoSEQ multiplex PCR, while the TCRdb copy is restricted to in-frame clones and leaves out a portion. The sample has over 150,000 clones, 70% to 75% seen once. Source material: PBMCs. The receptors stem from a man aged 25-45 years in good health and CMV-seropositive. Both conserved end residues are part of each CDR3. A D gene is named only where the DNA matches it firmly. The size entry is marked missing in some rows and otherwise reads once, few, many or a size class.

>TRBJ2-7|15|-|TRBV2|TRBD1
CASRAGTGGIYEQYF
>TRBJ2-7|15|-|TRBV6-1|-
CASSDQDKLLNEQYF
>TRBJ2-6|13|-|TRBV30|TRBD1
CACQGAGANVLTF
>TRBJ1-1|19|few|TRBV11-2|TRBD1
CASSPFPGTGGLVNTEAFF
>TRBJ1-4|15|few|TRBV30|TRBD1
CAWSPRAPGGEKLFF
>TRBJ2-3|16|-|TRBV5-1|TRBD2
CASSLGLAGGSDTQYF
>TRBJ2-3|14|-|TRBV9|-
CASSVGLEADTQYF
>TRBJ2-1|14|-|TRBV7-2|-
CASSSTSEYNEQFF
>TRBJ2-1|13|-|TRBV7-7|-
CASSFLGADEQFF
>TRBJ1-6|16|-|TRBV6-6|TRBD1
CASSMGQGRPNSPLHF
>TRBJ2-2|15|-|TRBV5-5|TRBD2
CASRLLAGVTGELFF
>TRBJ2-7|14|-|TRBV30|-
CAWSVQSGSYEQYF
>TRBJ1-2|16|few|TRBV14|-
CASSPLRGSGNYGYTF
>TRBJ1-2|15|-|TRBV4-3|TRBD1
CASSQEDRVGYGYTF
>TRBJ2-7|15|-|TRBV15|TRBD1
CATSRAGQGAYEQYF
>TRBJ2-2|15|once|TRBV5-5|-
CASSLWQDNTGELFF
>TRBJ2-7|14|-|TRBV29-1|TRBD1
CSVAMRDRAHEQYF
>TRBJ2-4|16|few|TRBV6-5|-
CASSYWGQGAKNIQYF
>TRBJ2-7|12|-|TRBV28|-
CASLNRDYEQYF
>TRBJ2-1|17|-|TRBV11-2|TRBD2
CASSLGSGSFRVGEQFF
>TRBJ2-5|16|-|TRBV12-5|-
CASGSRQVQGQETQYF
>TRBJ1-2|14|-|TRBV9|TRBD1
CASSPGTGHYGYTF
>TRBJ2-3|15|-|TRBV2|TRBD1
CASSGWTGGTDTQYF
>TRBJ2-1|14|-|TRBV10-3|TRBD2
CASRRGGPDNEQFF
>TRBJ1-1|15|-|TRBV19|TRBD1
CASSIGRQGGTEAFF
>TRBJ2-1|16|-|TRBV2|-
CASSLPRRPAHNEQFF
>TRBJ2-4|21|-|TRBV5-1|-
CASSTQPSVDWPPLAKNIQYF
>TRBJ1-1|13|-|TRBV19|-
CASTRESWTEAFF
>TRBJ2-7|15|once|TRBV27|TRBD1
CASRPPGQGGHEQYF
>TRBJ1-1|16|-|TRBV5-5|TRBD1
CASSLGLGQTNTEAFF
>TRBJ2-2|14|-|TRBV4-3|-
CASSQPTGGGELFF
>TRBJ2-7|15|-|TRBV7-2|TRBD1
CASSSTGTGAYEQYF
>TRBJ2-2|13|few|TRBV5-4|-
CASSLANTGELFF
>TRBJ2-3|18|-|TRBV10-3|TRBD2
CAIKPSSGRGTSTDTQYF
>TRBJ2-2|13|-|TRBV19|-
CASSIQNTGELFF
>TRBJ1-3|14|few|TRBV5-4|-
CASSLQGSGNTIYF
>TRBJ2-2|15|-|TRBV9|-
CASSLGGRGTGELFF
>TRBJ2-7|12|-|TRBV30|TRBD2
CASSGSWHEQYF
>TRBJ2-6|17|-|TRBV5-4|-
CASSLGTGNSGANVLTF